This entry lists 18 T cell receptor beta chains sequenced from one sample in a study of T cell changes during pregnancy in multiple sclerosis. The data were produced by immunoSEQ multiplex PCR, yet TCRdb's version contains in-frame clones alone and is incomplete. The sample lists under 70,000 clones; 91% were seen once. The sequencing used peripheral blood, collected after pregnancy. The receptors shown here come from a female donor in good health, enrolled as a control in a pregnancy study.

The gene calls are TRBV2 and TRBJ1-3; the match to TRBD1 covers 7 bases. J was trimmed by 4 bases and V by 5 bases; bases with no gene match: 5. The germline V gene has CDR1 SNHLY and CDR2 FYNNEI. The CDR3 spans 14 residues. For the CDR3, the DNA is TGTGCCAGCAGTTCCCAGGGACAGGGAAACACCATATATTTT. Translating gives CASSSQGQGNTIYF.

This chain connects TRBV30 to TRBJ1-4; tentative D call: TRBD1 (5 bases). The CDR3 length is 14 residues. CDR1 and CDR2 from the germline V gene are GTSNPN and SVGIG (reference sequence). V shed 2 bases and J shed 5 bases, with 12 bases lying between them. CDR3 protein: CAWSFGHGNEKLFF. DNA for the CDR3: TGTGCCTGGAGTTTTGGACACGGCAATGAAAAACTGTTTTTT.

This chain links TRBV5-4 with TRBJ1-4; D unclear. This CDR3 spans 15 amino acids. Between the trimmed V and J ends, which lost 4 bases and 3 bases, there was a span of 13 bases. Germline V gives CDR1 SGHNT, CDR2 YYREEE (reference sequence). The CDR3 is CASSTQEVPNEKLFF. The CDR3 region has the DNA TGTGCCAGCAGCACCCAGGAGGTCCCTAATGAAAAACTGTTTTTT.

The genes are TRBV2 and TRBJ1-6, with TRBD1 matching 7 bases. The germline V gene encodes CDR1 SNHLY and CDR2 FYNNEI. The CDR3 totals 15 residues. V was pared by 5 bases and J by 6 bases, with 7 bases of the junction left unmatched. CDR3: CASSSGQAVNSPLHF. The CDR3 DNA reads TGTGCCAGCAGTTCTGGACAGGCCGTTAATTCACCCCTCCACTTT.

CDR3 coding DNA: TGTGCCAGCAGTTTAGGCGGCGGTGAGCAGTTCTTC. Protein sequence: CASSLGGGEQFF. This sequence joins TRBV27 and TRBJ2-1, with D unresolved. CDR3 size: 12 residues. Germline V lookup: CDR1 MNHEY, CDR2 SMNVEV (reference sequence). V was clipped by 2 bases and J by 9 bases, with 8 bases between them.

The rearrangement joins TRBV7-6 to TRBJ1-1, with 7 bases fitting TRBD1. Germline V gene data show CDR1 as SGHVS and CDR2 as FNYEAQ. The J segment lost 6 bases and the V segment lost 7 bases, leaving 8 bases of the junction unmatched. This CDR3 contains 13 residues. This chain's CDR3 is CASTLGQGAEAFF. The DNA for the CDR3 is TGTGCCAGCACCCTGGGGCAGGGGGCTGAAGCTTTCTTT.

J is TRBJ2-3 and V is TRBV9; 7 bases align to TRBD1. The length of the CDR3 is 17 residues. Germline trimming cut 3 bases from V and 3 bases from J; bases unmatched to any gene: 13. CDR1 is SGDLS, CDR2 YYNGEE, per germline. Written as DNA, the CDR3 is TGTGCCAGCAGCGCCAGCAGGGGGTCGGGCAGGACAGATACGCAGTATTTT. This gives the protein CASSASRGSGRTDTQYF.

The rearrangement uses TRBV19 and TRBJ2-7; D is perhaps TRBD1 (5 bases). The germline V and J ends were trimmed by 4 bases and 0 bases, with 10 bases remaining between them. The germline V gene encodes CDR1 LNHDA and CDR2 SQIVND (reference sequence). This CDR3 is 14 amino acids long. CDR3 in DNA: TGTGCCAGTAGTAGTACAGGCGTCTCCTACGAGCAGTACTTC. Translated: CASSSTGVSYEQYF.

The CDR3 loop reads CASSVDERLGEQYF. As DNA, the CDR3 is TGTGCCAGCAGCGTAGACGAGCGACTCGGGGAGCAGTACTTC. The chain links TRBV9 to TRBJ2-7; D is ambiguous. Trimming shortened V by 0 bases and J by 7 bases, and 14 bases separated the two germline ends. The CDR3 length is 14 residues. Germline values: CDR1 SGDLS, CDR2 YYNGEE.

The V call is TRBV5-1, the J call TRBJ1-5; D might be TRBD1 (6 bases). Between the trimmed V and J ends, which lost 4 bases and 2 bases, there was a span of 13 bases. Germline assignment: CDR1 SGHRS and CDR2 YFSETQ. The CDR3 runs to 15 residues. CDR3 nucleotide sequence: TGCGCCAGCAGCCCAGGGGCCAATGGCAATCAGCCCCAGCATTTT. As protein: CASSPGANGNQPQHF.

The rearrangement joins TRBV30 to TRBJ1-4; 10 bases align to TRBD1. Unmatched junction bases numbered 7, after V lost 7 bases and J lost 8 bases. The CDR3 runs to 13 residues. In germline, CDR1 is GTSNPN, CDR2 SVGIG (reference sequence). CDR3 amino acids: CASRQGAREKLFF. The CDR3 DNA is TGTGCCTCCCGACAGGGGGCGCGGGAAAAACTGTTTTTT.

The chain combines TRBV25-1 with TRBJ1-3; 10 bases are shared with TRBD1. CDR3 length: 16 amino acids. Germline CDR1 is MGHDK and CDR2 is SYGVNS. Germline trimming cut 4 bases from V and 4 bases from J; bases unmatched to any gene: 7. The CDR3 DNA reads TGTGCCAGCAGTGCCGGGACAGGGGTTTACGGAAACACCATATATTTT. It is translated as CASSAGTGVYGNTIYF.

This chain joins TRBV30 and TRBJ2-1; D may be TRBD1 (5 bases). V lost 6 bases, J lost 6 bases, and 15 bases lay in between. The germline V gene has CDR1 GTSNPN and CDR2 SVGIG (reference sequence). The CDR3 spans 13 residues. The DNA for the CDR3 is TGTGCCTGCACCCCCGACAGCCTCAATGAGCAGTTCTTC. Protein: CACTPDSLNEQFF.

This rearrangement joins TRBV4-3 to TRBJ2-2, with TRBD1 identical over 8 bases. The V gene's germline CDR1 is LGHNA and CDR2 YSLEER. This CDR3 is built from 15 residues. Unmatched junction bases numbered 3, after V lost 0 bases and J lost 6 bases. This CDR3 reads CASSQDPRGPGELFF. CDR3 in DNA: TGCGCCAGCAGCCAAGACCCCAGGGGGCCCGGGGAGCTGTTTTTT.

The sample holds one count of this clone. V and J are TRBV18 and TRBJ1-6, with D tentatively TRBD1 (5 bases). In germline, CDR1 is KGHSH, CDR2 LQKENI. Trimming took 3 bases from V and 5 from J, leaving 8 bases between them. The CDR3 runs to 14 residues. Here the CDR3 reads CASSPEGDNSPLHF. CDR3 nucleotide sequence: TGTGCCAGCTCACCCGAAGGGGATAATTCACCCCTCCACTTT.

The chain has TRBV5-5 and TRBJ1-2, with 8 bases identical to TRBD1. Trimming took 4 bases from V and 2 from J; bases not matched to a gene: 10. Germline values: CDR1 SGHKS, CDR2 YYEKEE (reference sequence). This CDR3 contains 16 residues. This CDR3 reads CASSPTGAGTNYGYTF. In nucleotides, the CDR3 is TGTGCCAGCAGCCCGACAGGGGCAGGAACAAACTATGGCTACACCTTC.

The chain couples TRBV6-5 to TRBJ1-1, with D perhaps TRBD1 (5 bases). V was clipped by 0 bases and J by 0 bases, with 5 bases between them. Germline loops: CDR1 MNHEY, CDR2 SVGAGI. This CDR3 is 14 amino acids long. The CDR3 DNA follows: TGTGCCAGCAGTTACTCAGGGGTGAACACTGAAGCTTTCTTT. It yields the protein CASSYSGVNTEAFF.

CDR3 sequence (DNA): TGTGCCAGCAGCTTACCGAGCAACTATGGCTACACCTTC. Translating gives CASSLPSNYGYTF. This chain joins TRBV7-8 and TRBJ1-2; no definite D call. Germline CDR1 and CDR2: SGHVS and FQNEAQ. V gave up 2 bases and J gave up 2 bases, with 6 bases separating them. There are 13 residues in the CDR3.